This T cell receptor beta chain was identified in a study of T cells after yellow fever vaccination. General study results and limits: Reappearing after the booster were most of the clones from primary vaccination (less than 98% CD4, approximately 88% CD8).

The ends lost 4 bases at V and 0 bases at J; junction bases unmatched: 6. The CDR3 totals 17 residues. Per the germline V gene, CDR1 is SGHRS and CDR2 is YFSETQ. A single record per CDR3 protein comes from TCRdb applying MiXCR to the 5' RACE reads. The sample lists roughly 500,000 distinct CDR3 sequences, under 25% occurring once. This clonotype was observed a handful of times. What it binds is unknown. Sequenced here: PBMCs, sampled 15 days after the yellow fever booster vaccination. The chain recombines TRBV5-1 with TRBJ2-6, with 8 bases aligning to TRBD1. The receptor's source is a man aged 25 to 40 who received the YFV17D yellow fever vaccine. The CDR3: CASSRTGSNSGANVLTF. CDR3 in DNA: TGCGCCAGCAGCCGGACAGGGTCAAACTCTGGGGCCAACGTCCTGACTTTC.